The 13 T cell receptor beta chains given below trace back to one sample, sequenced in a study of tumor-infiltrating lymphocytes in primary liver carcinoma. TCR beta cDNA was made from 450 to 500 ng total RNA with a constant-region primer. Generation of the TCR beta libraries relied on three nested multiplex PCR rounds using slightly modified ARM-PCR. The first two PCR rounds used TRBV1-TRBV30 forward primers with a C-beta reverse primer, roughly 10 cycles each. TCRdb ran MiXCR on the multiplex PCR reads and lists one entry per CDR3 protein. The sample yields around 330,000 distinct CDR3 sequences, roughly two thirds seen once. Germline DNA was also extracted, and blood RNA derived from unsorted whole blood. The sequenced sample consisted of peripheral blood. Receptors originate from a middle-aged man with primary liver carcinoma and hepatitis B virus infection.

Remarks on this clonotype: At one boundary the junction diverges from the germline segment, which might be a read error. V usage is TRBV4-2 and J usage is TRBJ2-2; 8 positions agree with TRBD2. The CDR3 runs 16 residues. Germline CDR1 LGHNA, CDR2 YNFKEQ. This CDR3 is CASSQETSVRWEELFF. In DNA form, the CDR3 reads TGCGCCAGCAGCCAAGAGACTAGCGTAAGGTGGGAGGAGCTGTTTTTT.

Worth noting for this clonotype: One end of the junction varies from germline; a read error may be responsible. This rearrangement joins TRBV11-1 to TRBJ1-1, with D possibly being TRBD1 (5 bases). Germline assignment: CDR1 SGHAT and CDR2 FQDESV (reference sequence). CDR3 size: 14 residues. CDR3 loop: CTSSSNAGGTEAFF. In DNA, the CDR3 is TGTACCAGCAGCTCAAACGCTGGGGGTACTGAAGCTTTCTTT. Full variable domain (missing parts from reference TRBV11-1 and TRBJ1-1): EAEVAQSPRYKITEKSQAVAFWCDPISGHATLYWYRQILGQGPELLVQFQDESVVDDSQLPKDRFSAERLKGVDSTLKIQPAELGDSAMYLCTSSSNAGGTEAFFGQGTRLTVV.

The chain employs TRBV6-6 and TRBJ2-5; either TRBD1 or TRBD2 may fit D (5 bases each). The CDR3 has 14 amino acids. The V gene lost 6 bases and the J gene lost 5 bases, with 16 bases spanning the gap. CDR1 is MNHNY and CDR2 is SVGAGI in the germline V gene (reference sequence). The CDR3 coding sequence is TGTGCCAGCAGCTCCGGGACCCTCGGGGAGACCCAGTACTTC. The encoded protein is CASSSGTLGETQYF.

Notes on this clonotype: The germline gene is not matched at one end of the junction; a read error may be the cause. The chain combines TRBV5-4 with TRBJ2-6; the match to TRBD1 covers 8 bases. CDR3 size: 17 residues. The germline V gene has CDR1 SGHNT and CDR2 YYREEE (reference sequence). The CDR3 DNA sequence: TGTGTCAGCAGCTCAGGACAGGGCTCCTCTGGGGCCAACGTCCTGACTTTC. Its protein product is CVSSSGQGSSGANVLTF.

Note on this clonotype: Relative to the germline gene, one junction end is altered; a read error may explain this. V gene TRBV11-2 combines with J gene TRBJ2-7, with TRBD2 as a possible D gene (6 bases). CDR3 size: 14 residues. The V gene's germline CDR1 is SGHAT and CDR2 FQNNGV. The CDR3 spells CPSSRVSGPYEQYF. CDR3 DNA: TGTCCCAGCAGCCGCGTTAGCGGACCTTATGAGCAGTACTTC. The full variable domain, with the rest looked up from reference TRBV11-2 and TRBJ2-7, is EAGVAQSPRYKIIEKRQSVAFWCNPISGHATLYWYQQILGQGPKLLIQFQNNGVVDDSQLPKDRFSAERLKGVDSTLKIQPAKLEDSAVYLCPSSRVSGPYEQYFGPGTRLTVT.

V and J are TRBV30 and TRBJ1-1; D gene unclear. Deletions cut 2 bases from V and 0 bases from J, with 7 bases between. The germline V gene has CDR1 GTSNPN and CDR2 SVGIG (reference sequence). CDR3 size: 13 residues. This CDR3 is CAWSFALNTEAFF. The CDR3 bases are TGTGCCTGGAGTTTCGCCTTGAACACTGAAGCTTTCTTT.

Written as DNA, the CDR3 is TGTGCCTGGAGAGACGCGGGACAGGCCGAAAGGAACATTCAGTACTTC. This gives the protein CAWRDAGQAERNIQYF. The chain employs TRBV30 and TRBJ2-4; 8 bases are shared with TRBD1. The CDR3 sequence is 16 residues long. J was trimmed by 7 bases and V by 3 bases; bases with no gene match: 14. Germline V gene sequence: CDR1 GTSNPN, CDR2 SVGIG (reference sequence).

Comment on this clonotype: The junction departs from germline at one end; a sequencing error may be responsible. The chain is built from TRBV11-2 and TRBJ1-1, with D hard to call. Germline V gene sequence: CDR1 SGHAT, CDR2 FQNNGV. The CDR3 length is 14 residues. The CDR3 DNA reads as TGTGCCAACAGCTTGCTCAGAATGAACACTGAAGCTTTCTTT. Protein: CANSLLRMNTEAFF.

A remark on this clonotype: This may arise from a read error, as a much more abundant clone is one base away. The chain uses TRBV12-3 or TRBV12-4 and TRBJ2-1, with D hard to call. The CDR3 runs to 14 residues. Between the trimmed V and J ends, which lost 6 bases and 7 bases, there was a span of 16 bases. The CDR3 here is CASSAAPTTNEQFF. The CDR3 nucleotides are TGTGCCAGCAGCGCCGCTCCTACTACAAATGAGCAGTTCTTC.

To note about this clonotype: This may be a read error, as it is one base from a much larger clone. The chain carries TRBV6-5 and TRBJ2-5; D is perhaps TRBD1 or TRBD2 (5 bases each). The germline gives CDR1 MNHEY, CDR2 SVGAGI. The CDR3 length is 14 residues. Trimming pared 3 bases from V and 7 bases from J, leaving 15 bases between. The CDR3 here is CASSYTSHGGTQYF. CDR3 sequence (DNA): TGTGCCAGCAGTTATACGTCTCATGGGGGGACCCAGTACTTC.

The chain recombines TRBV7-9 with TRBJ2-1; D might be TRBD2 (6 bases). This CDR3 is built from 15 residues. V lost 5 bases, J lost 8 bases, and 19 bases lay in between. The germline CDR1 and CDR2 sequences are SEHNR and FQNEAQ (reference sequence). The DNA of the CDR3 is TGTGCCAGCAGCCTTTTCGGGAGATCGTTCGATGAGCAGTTCTTC. Its protein product is CASSLFGRSFDEQFF.

About this clonotype itself: A read error may be the cause here, since a much bigger clone is one base away. This chain joins TRBV6-1 and TRBJ2-2; D unresolved. The CDR3 sequence is 14 residues long. Per the germline V gene, CDR1 is MNHNS and CDR2 is SASEGT. CDR3 in amino acids: CTSSPTVVPGELFF. The CDR3 nucleotides are TGTACCAGCAGTCCGACGGTGGTCCCCGGGGAGCTGTTTTTT.

This chain joins TRBV28 and TRBJ2-7; D perhaps matches TRBD2 (7 bases). CDR3 length: 13 amino acids. The germline CDR1 and CDR2 sequences are MDHEN and SYDVKM. V was clipped by 5 bases and J by 5 bases, with 13 bases between them. In DNA, the CDR3 is TGTGCCAGCAGTCTGGGGGGGCTCGACGAGCAGTACTTC. Its translation is CASSLGGLDEQYF.